Listed below are T cell receptor beta chains from one sample, sequenced in a study of cytomegalovirus exposure and HLA in healthy donors. Using immunoSEQ multiplex PCR, the repertoire was profiled, and TCRdb retains in-frame clones only, with some absent. Here the sample spans 100,000 to 150,000 clones, more than 60% being singletons. Sequenced input: PBMCs. The receptors were gathered from a man aged 25-40 years in good health and CMV-seronegative. Both conserved end residues are part of each CDR3. The D gene is left open where the match is weak. Not all rows give a size; the values are once, few, many and, for expanded clones, a class.

clone_size	d_call	v_call	j_call	cdr3_nt	cdr3_aa
NA	TRBD1	TRBV28	TRBJ2-5	TGTGCCAGCTGGGACAGGAGTAGAGGGGAGACCCAGTACTTC	CASWDRSRGETQYF
once	NA	TRBV18	TRBJ2-1	TGTGCCAGCTCCCCGGCGGGCGGTGAGAATGAGCAGTTCTTC	CASSPAGGENEQFF
NA	NA	TRBV5-4	TRBJ2-3	TGTGCCAGCAGCTTGGCCCTGGGGGCGACAGATACGCAGTATTTT	CASSLALGATDTQYF
few	TRBD1	TRBV19	TRBJ1-1	TGTGCCAGTAGTATAGGACAGGGGGCGCGAACTGAAGCTTTCTTT	CASSIGQGARTEAFF
few	NA	TRBV29-1	TRBJ2-5	TGCAGCGTTGTTGTCCCGGACAGCCAACAAGGCAACCAAGAGACCCAGTACTTC	CSVVVPDSQQGNQETQYF
few	NA	TRBV5-4	TRBJ1-1	TGTGCCAGCAGCTTGGACAGTTTCACTGAAGCTTTCTTT	CASSLDSFTEAFF
NA	TRBD1	TRBV19	TRBJ2-7	TGTGCCAGTAGTGTCCGGGACAGCTACGAGCAGTACTTC	CASSVRDSYEQYF
NA	TRBD1	TRBV2	TRBJ2-7	TGTGCCAGCAGTTCTCAGGGACAGTACTACGAGCAGTACTTC	CASSSQGQYYEQYF
once	NA	TRBV7-2	TRBJ2-3	TGTGCCAGCAGCCCCCTGGGGGCGTACACAGATACGCAGTATTTT	CASSPLGAYTDTQYF
NA	TRBD1	TRBV6-5	TRBJ1-1	TGTGCCAGCAGTTACTCGCAGACAGGGTTTGAAGCTTTCTTT	CASSYSQTGFEAFF
NA	TRBD1	TRBV28	TRBJ1-5	TGTGCCAGCAGTTCTGGGACAGCCAGCAATCAGCCCCAGCATTTT	CASSSGTASNQPQHF
NA	NA	TRBV5-1	TRBJ1-2	TGCGCCAGCAGCTTGGCCGAGAGGGACTATGGCTACACCTTC	CASSLAERDYGYTF
NA	TRBD1	TRBV10-3	TRBJ1-1	TGTGCCATCTGGACAGGACTTAACACTGAAGCTTTCTTT	CAIWTGLNTEAFF
once	NA	TRBV7-9	TRBJ2-6	TGTGCCAGCAGCCCACAGGGGGGGGTCAGCTCTGGGGCCAACGTCCTGACTTTC	CASSPQGGVSSGANVLTF
NA	TRBD2	TRBV27	TRBJ2-7	TGTGCCAGCAGTCCGGGGGGTTCGGGCTCCTACGAGCAGTACTTC	CASSPGGSGSYEQYF
NA	NA	TRBV9	TRBJ2-1	TGTGCCAGCAGCCCACAAAGAGGGGCAGGGGCTGTCAATGAGCAGTTCTTC	CASSPQRGAGAVNEQFF
NA	NA	TRBV6-5	TRBJ2-3	TGTGCCAGCCGGAGGGGAGATACGCAGTATTTT	CASRRGDTQYF
few	NA	TRBV7-8	TRBJ2-7	TGTGCCAGCAGCTCCTCGACAGGAAACTCCTACGAGCAGTACTTC	CASSSSTGNSYEQYF
NA	TRBD1	TRBV19	TRBJ1-5	TGTGCCAGTAGTATAGACCAGGGACAGGGGCCAAATCAGCCCCAGCATTTT	CASSIDQGQGPNQPQHF
NA	TRBD1	TRBV30	TRBJ2-7	TGTGCCTGGAGTGATCCCACCTTTCGGACAGGACCTTTCTACGAGCAGTACTTC	CAWSDPTFRTGPFYEQYF
NA	TRBD1	TRBV28	TRBJ1-2	TGTGCCAGCAGCCGGACAGGTGACTATGGCTACCCCTTC	CASSRTGDYGYPF
NA	TRBD1	TRBV28	TRBJ2-5	TGTGCCAGCAGTCCCACGTTTTTTGGGACAGGGGAAGAGACCCAGTACTTC	CASSPTFFGTGEETQYF
NA	TRBD2	TRBV28	TRBJ2-7	TGTGCCAGCACCCTAAGGGGACTACCTTACGAGCAGTACTTC	CASTLRGLPYEQYF
NA	NA	TRBV19	TRBJ2-7	TGTGCCAGTAGTATAGCCATTTCGGACGAGCAGTACTTC	CASSIAISDEQYF
few	TRBD1	TRBV27	TRBJ1-1	TGTGCCAGCAGTCACCCCACGGGACAGGGGTGGATCACTGAAGCTTTCTTT	CASSHPTGQGWITEAFF
NA	NA	TRBV23-1	TRBJ1-5	TGCGCCAGCAGTAAAAAAAAGAGGGTAAGGAATCAGCCCCAGCATTTT	CASSKKKRVRNQPQHF
once	NA	TRBV5-4	TRBJ2-7	TGTGCCAGCAGCTGGATGACCGGGATCACCAAATACGAGCAGTACTTC	CASSWMTGITKYEQYF
once	NA	TRBV19	TRBJ2-3	TGTGCCAGTACCGGACTCGCTACAACGGATACGCAGTATTTT	CASTGLATTDTQYF
NA	TRBD1	TRBV29-1	TRBJ1-5	TGCAGCGTGGGACAGGGGTTTAATCAGCCCCAGCATTTT	CSVGQGFNQPQHF
NA	TRBD1	TRBV27	TRBJ2-7	TGTGCCAGCAGTTCGGCCGGGACAGATCACTCCGAGCAGTACTTC	CASSSAGTDHSEQYF
NA	TRBD1	TRBV18	TRBJ1-4	TGTGCCAGCTCACTATTGGACAGGGGTCAAACTAATGAAAAACTGTTTTTT	CASSLLDRGQTNEKLFF
NA	TRBD2	TRBV5-6	TRBJ2-1	TGTGCCAGCAGCTTGCCGGGGGGGACCCACAATGAGCAGTTCTTC	CASSLPGGTHNEQFF
NA	NA	TRBV5-1	TRBJ2-5	TGCGCCAGTTTCAGGGCCCAAGAGACCCAGTACTTC	CASFRAQETQYF
NA	TRBD1	TRBV9	TRBJ1-4	TGTGCCAGCAGCCCCATGCCGGGACAGCTCATTGAAAAACTGTTTTTT	CASSPMPGQLIEKLFF
NA	NA	TRBV7-8	TRBJ2-5	TGTGCCAGCAGCTCCGTTGGGGGCAGCCAAGAGACCCAGTACTTC	CASSSVGGSQETQYF
few	NA	TRBV7-9	TRBJ2-5	TGTGCCAGCAGTAGTGGAGGCTTCCAAGAGACCCAGTACTTC	CASSSGGFQETQYF
NA	NA	TRBV9	TRBJ2-7	TGTGCCAGCAGCGTAGATGGTAGCCCGAACGAGCAGTACTTC	CASSVDGSPNEQYF
NA	TRBD1	TRBV11-3	TRBJ1-1	TGTGCCAGCAGCTTAGGGAGGACAGGGGACGTAGCTTTCTTT	CASSLGRTGDVAFF
NA	NA	TRBV10-2	TRBJ1-2	TGCGCCAGCAGCCCGCCGGGGAGTAACTATGGCTACACCTTC	CASSPPGSNYGYTF
NA	NA	TRBV7-3	TRBJ1-2	TGTGCCAGCAGCTTCACAGGCAACTATGGCTACACCTTC	CASSFTGNYGYTF
NA	NA	TRBV19	TRBJ2-6	TGTGCCAGTGCCTATTCTGGGGCCAACGTCCTGACTTTC	CASAYSGANVLTF
few	NA	TRBV7-7	TRBJ2-2	TGTGCCAGCAGCCCCTTAGCGGCGGCCAGGGAGCTGTTTTTT	CASSPLAAARELFF
NA	TRBD1	TRBV9	TRBJ1-5	TGTGCCAGCAGCCGTGGGACAGTCAACAATCAGCCCCAGCATTTT	CASSRGTVNNQPQHF
NA	NA	TRBV18	TRBJ2-3	TGTGCCAGCTCACTCCGGGAAGGGAGCACAGATACGCAGTATTTT	CASSLREGSTDTQYF
few	TRBD2	TRBV9	TRBJ2-3	TGTGCCAGCAGCGCAAGGACTAGCGGGTTGTCAGATACGCAGTATTTT	CASSARTSGLSDTQYF
NA	NA	TRBV19	TRBJ1-5	TGTGCCAGTAGCCTATCATTGCAGCCCCAGCATTTT	CASSLSLQPQHF
few	TRBD1	TRBV7-9	TRBJ2-7	TGTGCCAGCAGCTTTGGGAGGACAGGGCCCTCCTACGAGCAGTACTTC	CASSFGRTGPSYEQYF
NA	NA	TRBV6-6	TRBJ1-3	TGTGCCAGCAGGGCCGACAGCTTTCAAGGAAACACCATATATTTT	CASRADSFQGNTIYF
NA	TRBD1	TRBV7-2	TRBJ1-2	TGTGCCAGCAGCATCCGGGACAGGGGTACTGGCTACACCTTC	CASSIRDRGTGYTF
NA	NA	TRBV23-1	TRBJ2-4	TGCGCCAGCAGTTGGGGGGAGATAGCCAAAAACATTCAGTACTTC	CASSWGEIAKNIQYF
NA	NA	TRBV12-5	TRBJ2-3	TGTGCTAGTGGCAAGGACTATGGCACAGATACGCAGTATTTT	CASGKDYGTDTQYF
NA	TRBD1	TRBV7-9	TRBJ2-5	TGTTCCAGCAGCTTGTACGAGACAGGGCAAGAGACCCAGTACTTC	CSSSLYETGQETQYF
NA	NA	TRBV5-1	TRBJ2-3	TGCGCCAGCAGCTTCAAGCGGCTAGAGGCAGATACGCAGTATTTT	CASSFKRLEADTQYF
NA	NA	TRBV2	TRBJ2-5	TGTGCCAGCAGGCAGGGAGGAGAGACCCAGTACTTC	CASRQGGETQYF
few	TRBD1	TRBV7-2	TRBJ1-1	TGTGCCAGCAGCTTATACCTAACACGACAGGGGGGGAACACTGAAGCTTTCTTT	CASSLYLTRQGGNTEAFF
NA	TRBD1	TRBV25-1	TRBJ1-1	TGTGCCAGCAGTGAACAGGGGGTACAGACTGAAGCTTTCTTT	CASSEQGVQTEAFF
NA	TRBD1	TRBV18	TRBJ2-5	TGTGCCAGCTCACGACTCACGGGACAGCAAGAGACCCAGTACTTC	CASSRLTGQQETQYF
NA	TRBD1	TRBV5-3	TRBJ1-1	TGTGCCAGAACCTTCGAGACAGGGAGAATTAACACTGAAGCTTTCTTT	CARTFETGRINTEAFF
NA	TRBD2	TRBV11-2	TRBJ2-5	TGTGCCAGCAGCTTAGATCTAGCGGGGGAAGAGCAGTACTTC	CASSLDLAGEEQYF